This T cell receptor beta chain comes out of a study of graft-versus-host responses after intestinal transplantation (dated by TCRdb to about 2021). For context, the study as a whole: Multivisceral, liver-intestinal, or isolated intestinal transplants were received by the recipients. Graft-versus-host and host-versus-graft alloreactive T cell clones were tracked in the graft, circulation and bone marrow after intestinal transplantation using bulk TCR-beta CDR3 sequencing. Every recipient was given anti-thymocyte globulin induction, followed by approximately three years of maintenance tacrolimus and steroids. A peak of at least 4% donor T cells among recipient peripheral blood mononuclear cells was the definition used for donor T cell macrochimerism. Rather than going through the commercial service, samples from three later patients were sequenced in-house on an Illumina MiSeq and processed with MiXCR. A cohort of under 30 intestinal transplant recipients, including one retransplant, was enrolled, and 3 patients lacking pretransplant specimens were excluded. To identify alloreactive clones, pre-transplant mixed lymphocyte reaction products were sequenced and compared with unstimulated pre-transplant donor and recipient T cells. Paper-wide results and their limitations: Early after transplant, peak levels of circulating GvH clones were associated with declines in HvG clones. The relatively low number and heterogeneity of intestinal transplant patients limited the conclusions. GvH clones were detected in recipient bone marrow, and some appeared earlier in ileal mucosa or blood, consistent with an intestinal mucosal origin. High GvH to HvG T cell clonal ratios were observed in the allografts of patients with donor T cell macrochimerism.

The method was the immunoSEQ multiplex PCR assay. In most patients, genomic DNA was isolated using the Qiagen DNeasy Blood and Tissue Kit and sent frozen to Adaptive Biotechnologies for TCR sequencing. High-throughput TCR-beta CDR3 sequencing of genomic DNA from most patients was performed by Adaptive Biotechnologies. In the source study's methods: Adaptive's ImmunoSEQ software was the source of the TCR sequencing data for about 18 patients, while three other patients were processed with MiXCR and VDJtools. To correct CD4 versus CD8 sorting errors, sequences present in both subsets at a frequency ratio below 5:1 were removed. CDR3 nucleotide sequences shared by donor and recipient were removed because the origin of these sequences could not be assigned. At least 2-fold expansion over unstimulated cells and a minimum CFSE-low frequency of 0.002% (template counts) or 0.001% (read counts) were required for clones to be classified as alloreactive. Clones were considered mappable if detected in sequenced pre-transplant spleen, lymph node, or MLR CFSE-low populations of the donor or recipient. The cumulative frequency of alloreactive clones was calculated as a percentage of all sequences, weighted by copy number. The table was pulled from immuneACCESS by TCRdb, which kept in-frame rearrangements only. Such tables lose some clones; where checked, under half of the loss comes from unresolved V genes, and the rest has no known cause. The D gene and trimming were derived from the DNA, and the V and J assignments and clone size from that table. Present in this sample are 100,000 to 120,000 clones, approximately 92% of which were seen just once. The ten largest make up less than 0.55% of the sample.

Worth noting for this clone: There is no known antigen for this receptor. Qualities for individual bases were not recorded, and no much larger clone is one base off.

Interpreted using the paper, the time point label stands for: cells obtained before transplantation from donor or recipient. CD3+CD4+ and CD3+CD8+ populations were FACS-sorted from unstimulated pre-transplant donor and recipient cells taken from spleen or lymph nodes. The sequence came from a human donor who received an intestinal transplant. The sample here was unstimulated CD8+ T cells sorted from spleen or lymph node cells, taken before intestinal transplant.

The DNA sequence is as follows: TGTGCCAGCAGTTGGACAGAAGGCACTGAAGCTTTCTTT. Its coded protein is CASSWTEGTEAFF. Recombination connected TRBV27 to TRBJ1-1; TRBD1 is a possible D gene, resting on 6 matching bases. V gives up 4 bases and J gives up 4 bases, and the segment between their germline ends measures 10 bases. From a lookup of the germline V gene (reference sequence), CDR1 and CDR2 are MNHEY and SMNVEV. The CDR3, from cysteine to phenylalanine, totals 13 residues. The CDR3 DNA has 39 bases and is translated from base 1.